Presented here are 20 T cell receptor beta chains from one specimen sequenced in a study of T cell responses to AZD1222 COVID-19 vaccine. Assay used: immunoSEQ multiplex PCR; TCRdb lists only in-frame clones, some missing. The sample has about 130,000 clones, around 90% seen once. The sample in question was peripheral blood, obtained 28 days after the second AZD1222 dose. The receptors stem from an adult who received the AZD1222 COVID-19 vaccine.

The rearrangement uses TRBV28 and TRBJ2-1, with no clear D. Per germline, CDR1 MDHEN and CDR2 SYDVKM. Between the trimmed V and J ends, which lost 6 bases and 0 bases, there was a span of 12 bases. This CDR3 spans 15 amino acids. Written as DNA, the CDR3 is TGTGCCAGCAGACCGAGCAGGAGCTCCTACAATGAGCAGTTCTTC. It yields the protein CASRPSRSSYNEQFF.

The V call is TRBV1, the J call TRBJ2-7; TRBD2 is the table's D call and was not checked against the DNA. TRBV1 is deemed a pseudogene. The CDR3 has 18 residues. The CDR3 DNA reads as TGCACCAGCAGCCAAGAGGGGGGACTAGCGGGAGCCGCCTGCGAGCAGTACTTC. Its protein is CTSSQEGGLAGAACEQYF.

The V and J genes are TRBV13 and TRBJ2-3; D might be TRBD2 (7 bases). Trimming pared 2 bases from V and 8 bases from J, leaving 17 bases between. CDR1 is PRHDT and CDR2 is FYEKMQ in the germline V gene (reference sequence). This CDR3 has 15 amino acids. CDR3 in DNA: TGTGCCAGCAGCTTAAAATCCGGGGGGCCAAGTACGCAGTATTTT. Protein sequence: CASSLKSGGPSTQYF. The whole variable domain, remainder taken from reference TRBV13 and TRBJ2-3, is AAGVIQSPRHLIKEKRETATLKCYPIPRHDTVYWYQQGPGQDPQFLISFYEKMQSDKGSIPDRFSAQQFSDYHSELNMSSLELGDSALYFCASSLKSGGPSTQYFGPGTRLTVL.

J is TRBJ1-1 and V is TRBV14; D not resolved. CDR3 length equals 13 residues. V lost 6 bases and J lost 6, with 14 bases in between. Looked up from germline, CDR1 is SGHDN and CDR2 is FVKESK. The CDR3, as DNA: TGTGCCAGCAGTCATACCCAAGACGCTGAAGCTTTCTTT. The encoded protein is CASSHTQDAEAFF.

Here the CDR3 DNA reads TGCGCCAGCAGCCAAAGCAGAGTGAACACTGAAGCTTTCTTT. This sequence encodes CASSQSRVNTEAFF. V gene TRBV4-3 combines with J gene TRBJ1-1; D is unresolved. V gave up 2 bases and J gave up 0 bases, with 7 bases separating them. Germline V gene data show CDR1 as LGHNA and CDR2 as YSLEER. The CDR3 contains 14 residues.

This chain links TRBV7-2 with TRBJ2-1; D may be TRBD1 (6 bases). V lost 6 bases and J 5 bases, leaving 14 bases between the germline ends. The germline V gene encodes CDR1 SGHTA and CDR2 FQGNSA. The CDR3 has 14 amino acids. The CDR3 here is CASRPDRSHNEQFF. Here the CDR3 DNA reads TGTGCCAGCAGGCCTGACAGGTCCCACAATGAGCAGTTCTTC.

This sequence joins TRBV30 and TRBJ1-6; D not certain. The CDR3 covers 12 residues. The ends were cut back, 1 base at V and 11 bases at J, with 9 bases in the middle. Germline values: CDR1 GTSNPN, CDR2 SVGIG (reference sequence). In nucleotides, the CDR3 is TGTGCCTGGAGTGCCCCCGGACCACCCCTCCACTTT. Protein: CAWSAPGPPLHF.

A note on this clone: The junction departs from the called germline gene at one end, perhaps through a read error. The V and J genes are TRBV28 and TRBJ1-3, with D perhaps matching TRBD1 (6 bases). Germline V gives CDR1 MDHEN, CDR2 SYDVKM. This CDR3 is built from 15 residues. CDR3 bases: TGTGCCAGCAGTTTATCGAGCGACAGGTCTCTTCGATCGTTTTTT. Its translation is CASSLSSDRSLRSFF. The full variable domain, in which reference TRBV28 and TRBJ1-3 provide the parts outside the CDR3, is DVKVTQSSRYLVKRTGEKVFLECVQDMDHENMFWYRQDPGLGLRLIYFSYDVKMKEKGDIPEGYSVSREKKERFSLILESASTNQTSMYLCASSLSSDRSLRSFFGEGSWLTVV.

CDR3 coding DNA: TGTGCCAGCAGCTTAGCTGGCAGGGCTAGGGATGAGCAGTTCTTC. Translating gives CASSLAGRARDEQFF. The rearrangement joins TRBV7-9 to TRBJ2-1; D is perhaps TRBD1 (5 bases). Germline CDR1 is SEHNR and CDR2 is FQNEAQ (reference sequence). The V end was cut by 0 bases, the J end by 8 bases, with 14 bases between. This CDR3 contains 15 residues.

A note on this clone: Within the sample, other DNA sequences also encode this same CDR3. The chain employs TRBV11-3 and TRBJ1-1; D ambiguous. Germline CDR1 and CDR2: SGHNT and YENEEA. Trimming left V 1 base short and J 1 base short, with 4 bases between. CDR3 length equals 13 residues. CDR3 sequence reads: CASSLVQNTEAFF. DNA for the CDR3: TGTGCCAGCAGCTTAGTCCAGAACACTGAAGCTTTCTTT.

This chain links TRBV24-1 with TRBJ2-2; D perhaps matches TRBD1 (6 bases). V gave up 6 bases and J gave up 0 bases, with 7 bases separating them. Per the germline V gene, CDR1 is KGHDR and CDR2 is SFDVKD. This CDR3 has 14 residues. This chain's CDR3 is CATSNRANTGELFF. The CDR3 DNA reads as TGTGCCACCAGTAACAGGGCGAACACCGGGGAGCTGTTTTTT.

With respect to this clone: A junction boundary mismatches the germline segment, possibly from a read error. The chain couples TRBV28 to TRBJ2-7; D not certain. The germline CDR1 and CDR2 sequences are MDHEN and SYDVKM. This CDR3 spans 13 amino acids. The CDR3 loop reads CATSGPGTYEQYF. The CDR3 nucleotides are TGTGCCACCAGTGGGCCAGGCACCTACGAGCAGTACTTC.

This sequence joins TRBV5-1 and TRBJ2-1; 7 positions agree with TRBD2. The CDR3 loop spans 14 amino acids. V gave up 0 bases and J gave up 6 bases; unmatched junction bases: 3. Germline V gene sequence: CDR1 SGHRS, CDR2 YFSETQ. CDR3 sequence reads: CASSLGTSVNEQFF. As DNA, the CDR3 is TGCGCCAGCAGCTTGGGGACTAGTGTCAATGAGCAGTTCTTC.

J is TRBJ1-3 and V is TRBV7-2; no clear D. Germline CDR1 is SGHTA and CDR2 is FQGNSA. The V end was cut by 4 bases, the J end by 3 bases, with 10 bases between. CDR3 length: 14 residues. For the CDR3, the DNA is TGTGCCAGCAGCTCTCGGACCGGTGGAAACACCATATATTTT. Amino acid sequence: CASSSRTGGNTIYF.

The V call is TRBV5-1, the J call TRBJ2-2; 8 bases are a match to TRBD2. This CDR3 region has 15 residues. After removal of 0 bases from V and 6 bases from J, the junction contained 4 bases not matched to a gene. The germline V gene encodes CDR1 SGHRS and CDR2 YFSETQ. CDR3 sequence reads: CASSLAGGGPGELFF. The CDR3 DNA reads TGCGCCAGCAGCTTGGCCGGGGGGGGCCCCGGGGAGCTGTTTTTT.

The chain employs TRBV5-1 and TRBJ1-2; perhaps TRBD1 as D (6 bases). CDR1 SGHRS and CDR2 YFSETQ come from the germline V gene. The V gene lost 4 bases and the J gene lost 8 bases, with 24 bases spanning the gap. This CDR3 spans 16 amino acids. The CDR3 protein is CASSRVSGGGREGYTF. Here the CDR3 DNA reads TGCGCCAGCAGCCGTGTATCGGGGGGGGGCCGAGAGGGCTACACCTTC.

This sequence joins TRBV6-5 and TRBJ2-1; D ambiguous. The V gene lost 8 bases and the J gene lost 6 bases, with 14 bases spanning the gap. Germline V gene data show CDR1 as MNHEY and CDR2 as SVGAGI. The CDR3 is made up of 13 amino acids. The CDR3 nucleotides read TGTGCCAGCTCAAGACAAGCTACCAATGAGCAGTTCTTC. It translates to CASSRQATNEQFF.

The CDR3 loop is CASSPNKETQYF. CDR3 nucleotides: TGTGCCAGCTCACCAAATAAGGAGACCCAGTACTTC. The chain links TRBV18 to TRBJ2-5; D unclear. The germline V gene encodes CDR1 KGHSH and CDR2 LQKENI. The V end lost 2 bases, the J end lost 5 bases, and 6 bases lay between the germline ends. The CDR3 extends over 12 amino acids.

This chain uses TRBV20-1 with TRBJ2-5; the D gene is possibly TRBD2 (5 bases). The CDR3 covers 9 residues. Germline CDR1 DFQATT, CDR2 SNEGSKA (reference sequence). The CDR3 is CNAGGPEYF. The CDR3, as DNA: TGCAATGCGGGCGGGCCCGAGTACTTC.

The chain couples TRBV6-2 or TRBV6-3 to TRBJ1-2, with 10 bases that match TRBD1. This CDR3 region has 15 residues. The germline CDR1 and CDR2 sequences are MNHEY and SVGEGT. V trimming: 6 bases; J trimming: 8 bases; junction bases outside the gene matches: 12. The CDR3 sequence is CASSITRQGAKGYTF. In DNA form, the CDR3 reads TGTGCCAGCAGCATCACCCGACAGGGGGCGAAGGGCTACACCTTC.